What follows are 9 T cell receptor beta chains derived from one specimen sequenced in a study of T cells in Graves' hyperthyroidism and ophthalmopathy. There were TCR beta CDR3 regions amplified from RNA transcripts. A first-round RT-PCR of the TCR CDR3 used the HTBI primer set. TCRdb ran MiXCR on the multiplex PCR reads and lists one entry per CDR3 protein. The sample lists fewer than 750,000 distinct CDR3 sequences, under 15% seen once, with around 4.1% in the top ten. Material for sequencing was blood. The receptors here all came from a woman between 40 and 55 years old with Graves' ophthalmopathy.

Note on this clonotype: Given a much more abundant clone one base away, this may be a read error. The rearrangement links TRBV2 to TRBJ2-5, with D hard to call. This CDR3 spans 12 amino acids. CDR1 and CDR2 from the germline V gene are SNHLY and FYNNEI. CDR3 sequence: CASTYWEEIQYF. Written as DNA, the CDR3 is TGTGCCAGCACCTACTGGGAAGAGATCCAGTACTTC.

This clonotype was seen repeatedly, ten times or more. The rearrangement links TRBV18 to TRBJ1-5, with 10 nucleotides matching TRBD1. CDR3 size: 14 residues. Per germline, CDR1 KGHSH and CDR2 LQKENI. J lost 6 bases, V lost 3 bases, and 2 bases had no gene match. The CDR3 loop reads CASSPDRGPQPQHF. DNA of the CDR3: TGTGCCAGCTCACCTGACAGGGGGCCTCAGCCCCAGCATTTT.

This clonotype was detected only a few times. The chain links TRBV7-3 to TRBJ2-5; a weak D match, TRBD2 (7 bases). From germline, CDR1 is SGHTA and CDR2 FQGTGA. This CDR3 is built from 16 residues. Trimming cost V 1 base and J 1 base, with 13 bases left between them. The DNA for the CDR3 is TGTGCCAGCAGCTTAAGAGGGGGGGCCGGCCAAGAGACCCAGTACTTC. Its protein product is CASSLRGGAGQETQYF.

This clonotype showed up many times. This chain connects TRBV7-9 to TRBJ1-1, with 9 bases fitting TRBD1. This CDR3 is built from 15 residues. CDR1 is SEHNR, CDR2 FQNEAQ, per germline (reference sequence). J gave up 2 bases and V 5 bases, and 6 bases lay outside the gene matches. CDR3 loop: CASSPGQGINTEAFF. The CDR3 region has the DNA TGTGCCAGCAGCCCCGGACAGGGGATCAACACTGAAGCTTTCTTT.

This chain joins TRBV12-3 or TRBV12-4 and TRBJ1-5; TRBD1 matches at 8 bases. The CDR3 is 14 amino acids. After removal of 7 bases from V and 4 bases from J, the junction contained 6 bases not matched to a gene. In DNA form, the CDR3 reads TGTGCCAGCATGAGGGACAGGCGTAATCAGCCCCAGCATTTT. Amino acids: CASMRDRRNQPQHF.

The chain uses TRBV12-3 or TRBV12-4 and TRBJ1-2, with TRBD1 matching 10 bases. This CDR3 region has 16 residues. The trim removed 3 bases at V and 4 bases at J, leaving 8 bases unmatched. In DNA form, the CDR3 reads TGTGCCAGCAGTTTTTCTGACAGGGGGCTGGGCTATGGCTACACCTTC. Translated: CASSFSDRGLGYGYTF.

With respect to this clonotype: The junction does not match germline at one end; this may be a read error. The chain has TRBV7-9 and TRBJ2-5; no firm D call. CDR3 length: 15 residues. The germline V gene encodes CDR1 SEHNR and CDR2 FQNEAQ (reference sequence). CDR3 DNA: TGTGCCAGCAGGTTAGGATACGTGGGTTCGGAGACCCAGTACTTC. This encodes CASRLGYVGSETQYF.

This clonotype was counted at least ten times. The rearrangement joins TRBV15 to TRBJ2-5; weak D call: TRBD2 (6 bases). CDR3 size: 16 residues. Germline-derived CDR1 and CDR2 are LNHNV and YYDKDF (reference sequence). Trimming stripped 0 bases from V and 2 bases from J, with 13 bases between. This CDR3 reads CATSRDSLGGQETQYF. The CDR3 nucleotides read TGTGCCACCAGCAGAGATTCTCTAGGAGGGCAAGAGACCCAGTACTTC.

V usage is TRBV12-3 or TRBV12-4 and J usage is TRBJ2-5; tentatively, D is TRBD2 (5 bases). The CDR3 covers 13 residues. V shed 7 bases and J shed 7 bases, with 16 bases lying between them. CDR3 in amino acids: CASTVDWEWTQYF. Here the CDR3 DNA reads TGTGCCAGCACTGTGGACTGGGAATGGACCCAGTACTTC.